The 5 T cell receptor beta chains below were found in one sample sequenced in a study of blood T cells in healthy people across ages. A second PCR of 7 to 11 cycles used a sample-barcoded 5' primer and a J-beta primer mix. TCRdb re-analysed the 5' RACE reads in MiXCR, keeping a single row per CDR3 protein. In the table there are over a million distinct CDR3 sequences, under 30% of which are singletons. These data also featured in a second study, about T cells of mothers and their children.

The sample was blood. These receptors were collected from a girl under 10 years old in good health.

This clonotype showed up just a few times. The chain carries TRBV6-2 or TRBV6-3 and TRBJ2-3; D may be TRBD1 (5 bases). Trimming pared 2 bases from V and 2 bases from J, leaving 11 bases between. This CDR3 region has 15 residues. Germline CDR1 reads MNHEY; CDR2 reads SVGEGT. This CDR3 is CASSYPDIVTDTQYF. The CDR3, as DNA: TGTGCCAGCAGTTACCCGGACATCGTCACAGATACGCAGTATTTT.

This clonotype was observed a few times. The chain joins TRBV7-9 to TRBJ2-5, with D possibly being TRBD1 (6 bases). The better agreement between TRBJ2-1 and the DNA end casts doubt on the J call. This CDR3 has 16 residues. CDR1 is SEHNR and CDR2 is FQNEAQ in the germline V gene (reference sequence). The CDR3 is CASSNTWGQAGYEQFF. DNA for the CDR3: TGTGCCAGCAGCAATACTTGGGGACAAGCAGGATATGAGCAGTTCTTC.

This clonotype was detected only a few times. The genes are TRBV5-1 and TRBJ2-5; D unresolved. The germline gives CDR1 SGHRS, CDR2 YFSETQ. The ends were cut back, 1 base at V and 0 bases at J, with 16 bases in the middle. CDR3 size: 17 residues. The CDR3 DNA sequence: TGCGCCAGCAGCTTGATACCAGCAGATAGGTACCAAGAGACCCAGTACTTC. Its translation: CASSLIPADRYQETQYF.

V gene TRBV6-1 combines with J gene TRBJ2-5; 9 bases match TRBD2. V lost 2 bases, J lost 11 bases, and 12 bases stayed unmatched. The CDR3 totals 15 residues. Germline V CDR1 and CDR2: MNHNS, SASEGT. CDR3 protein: CASSESSGGPGEQYF. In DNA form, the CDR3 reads TGTGCCAGCAGTGAATCGAGCGGGGGGCCGGGGGAGCAGTACTTC.

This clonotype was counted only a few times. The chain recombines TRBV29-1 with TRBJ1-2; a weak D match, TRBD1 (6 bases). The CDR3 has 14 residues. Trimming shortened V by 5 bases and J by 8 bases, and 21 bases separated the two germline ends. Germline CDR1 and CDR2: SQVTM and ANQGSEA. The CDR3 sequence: CSVQVRDKAWGYTF. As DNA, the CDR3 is TGCAGCGTTCAGGTCCGGGACAAGGCCTGGGGCTACACCTTC.